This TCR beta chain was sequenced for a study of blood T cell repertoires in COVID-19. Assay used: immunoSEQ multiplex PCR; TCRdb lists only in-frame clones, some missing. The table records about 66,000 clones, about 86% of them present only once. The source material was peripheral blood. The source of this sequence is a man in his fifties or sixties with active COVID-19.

The CDR3 protein is CASSLDPGGSGTGELFF. Written as DNA, the CDR3 is TGCGCCAGCAGCTTGGACCCTGGCGGGTCGGGCACCGGGGAGCTGTTTTTT. V usage is TRBV5-1 and J usage is TRBJ2-2; D possibly corresponds to TRBD2 (5 bases). Trimming left V 0 bases short and J 4 bases short, with 16 bases between. The CDR3 length is 17 residues. Germline lookup yields CDR1 SGHRS and CDR2 YFSETQ.